This T cell receptor (beta chain) comes out of a study of T cell responses to AZD1222 COVID-19 vaccine. Study in general: It was second doses at about 4 or about 12 weeks that were pooled.

Findings and caveats of the study: The study found vaccine-associated CD4 TCRs spanning spike, dominant at 160-218 and 743-854. Spike-specific TCRs gained breadth and depth after people received two AZD1222 doses. Donors, mostly white British, included more females; clonal diversity was possibly underestimated.

The assay was immunoSEQ multiplex PCR, and TCRdb's table has in-frame clones only and misses some. The sample shows approximately 110,000 clones, 80% to 95% of them seen only once. Trimming stripped 5 bases from V and 2 bases from J, with 13 bases between. The CDR3 covers 15 residues. Germline V lookup: CDR1 LNHNV, CDR2 YYDKDF (reference sequence). With regard to this clone: The target antigen is unknown.

The sample consisted of peripheral blood, taken on day 0 of AZD1222 vaccination. This rearrangement joins TRBV15 to TRBJ2-1, with a possible D match to TRBD1 (5 bases). The TCR was taken from an adult in good health. CDR3 residues: CATSGALRTYNEQFF. The CDR3 DNA reads as TGTGCCACCAGCGGGGCTTTGAGGACCTACAATGAGCAGTTCTTC.